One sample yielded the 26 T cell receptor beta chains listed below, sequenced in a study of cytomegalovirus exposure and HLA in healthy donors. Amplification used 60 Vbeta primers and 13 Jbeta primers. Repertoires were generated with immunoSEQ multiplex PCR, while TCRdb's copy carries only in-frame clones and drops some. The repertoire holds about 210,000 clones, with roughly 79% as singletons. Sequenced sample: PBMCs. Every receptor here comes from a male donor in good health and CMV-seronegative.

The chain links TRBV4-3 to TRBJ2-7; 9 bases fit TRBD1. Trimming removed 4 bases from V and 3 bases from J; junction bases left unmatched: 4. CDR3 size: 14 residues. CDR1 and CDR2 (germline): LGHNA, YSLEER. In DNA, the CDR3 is TGCGCCAGCAGCCCGGGACAGGGCCTCTACGAGCAGTACTTC. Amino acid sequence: CASSPGQGLYEQYF.

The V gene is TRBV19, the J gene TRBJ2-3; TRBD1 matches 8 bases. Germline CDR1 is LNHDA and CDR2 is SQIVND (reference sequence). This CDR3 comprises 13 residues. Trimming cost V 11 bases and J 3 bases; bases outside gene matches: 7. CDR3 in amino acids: CAAGQAGTDTQYF. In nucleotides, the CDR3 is TGTGCCGCGGGACAGGCAGGAACAGATACGCAGTATTTT.

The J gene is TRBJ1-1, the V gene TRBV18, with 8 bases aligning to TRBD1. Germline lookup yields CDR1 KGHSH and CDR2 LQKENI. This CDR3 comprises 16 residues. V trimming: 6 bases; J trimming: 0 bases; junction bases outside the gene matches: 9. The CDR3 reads CASSLRQGLMNTEAFF. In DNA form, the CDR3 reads TGTGCCAGCTCGCTGCGACAGGGGCTAATGAACACTGAAGCTTTCTTT.

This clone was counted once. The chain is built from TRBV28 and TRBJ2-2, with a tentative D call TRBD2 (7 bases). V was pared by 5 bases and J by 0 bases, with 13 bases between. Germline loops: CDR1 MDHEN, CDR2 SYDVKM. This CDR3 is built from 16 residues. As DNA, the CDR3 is TGTGCCAGCAGTGCCCCGGGGGGCCCGAACACCGGGGAGCTGTTTTTT. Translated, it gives CASSAPGGPNTGELFF.

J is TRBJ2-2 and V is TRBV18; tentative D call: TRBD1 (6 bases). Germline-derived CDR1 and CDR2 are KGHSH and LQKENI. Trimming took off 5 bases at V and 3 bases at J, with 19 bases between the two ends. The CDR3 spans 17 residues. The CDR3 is CASSTASITGHTGELFF. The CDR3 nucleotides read TGTGCCAGCTCAACCGCCAGTATTACAGGGCACACCGGGGAGCTGTTTTTT.

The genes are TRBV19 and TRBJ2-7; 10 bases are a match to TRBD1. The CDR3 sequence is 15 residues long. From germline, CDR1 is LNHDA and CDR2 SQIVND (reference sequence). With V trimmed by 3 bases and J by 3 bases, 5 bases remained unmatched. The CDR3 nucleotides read TGTGCCAGTAGTATTTTGGGACAGGGGAACTACGAGCAGTACTTC. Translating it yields CASSILGQGNYEQYF.

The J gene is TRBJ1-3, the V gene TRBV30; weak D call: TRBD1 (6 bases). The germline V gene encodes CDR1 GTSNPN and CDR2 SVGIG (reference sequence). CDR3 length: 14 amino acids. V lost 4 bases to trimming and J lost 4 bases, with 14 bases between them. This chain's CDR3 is CAWKGPGDGNTIYF. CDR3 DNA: TGTGCCTGGAAAGGACCAGGGGACGGAAACACCATATATTTT.

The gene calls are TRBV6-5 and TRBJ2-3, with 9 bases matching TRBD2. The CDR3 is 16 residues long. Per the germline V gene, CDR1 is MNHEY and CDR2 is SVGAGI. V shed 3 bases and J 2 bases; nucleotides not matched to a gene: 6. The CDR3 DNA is TGTGCCAGCAGTTATGGATTAGCGGGAGACACAGATACGCAGTATTTT. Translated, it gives CASSYGLAGDTDTQYF.

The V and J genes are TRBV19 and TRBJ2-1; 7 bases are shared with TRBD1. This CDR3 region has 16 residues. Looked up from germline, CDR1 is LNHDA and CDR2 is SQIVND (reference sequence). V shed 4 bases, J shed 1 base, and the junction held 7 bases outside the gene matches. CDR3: CASSTPTGLSYNEQFF. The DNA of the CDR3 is TGTGCCAGTAGTACACCGACAGGGTTATCCTACAATGAGCAGTTCTTC.

CDR3 nucleotides: TGTGCCATCGGGGTCGGTCGAAGGGGAACTAATGAAAAACTGTTTTTT. Its translation: CAIGVGRRGTNEKLFF. The chain recombines TRBV10-3 with TRBJ1-4, with D possibly TRBD1 on 5 matching bases. V was cut by 8 bases and J by 1 base, with 17 bases left in between. Germline V lookup: CDR1 ENHRY, CDR2 SYGVKD. This CDR3 is 16 amino acids long.

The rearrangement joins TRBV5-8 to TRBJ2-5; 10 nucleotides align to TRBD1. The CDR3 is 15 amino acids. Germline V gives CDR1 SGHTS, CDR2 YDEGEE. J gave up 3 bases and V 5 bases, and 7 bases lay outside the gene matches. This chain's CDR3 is CASSVPGQGKETQYF. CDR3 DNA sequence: TGTGCCAGCAGTGTTCCGGGACAGGGGAAAGAGACCCAGTACTTC.

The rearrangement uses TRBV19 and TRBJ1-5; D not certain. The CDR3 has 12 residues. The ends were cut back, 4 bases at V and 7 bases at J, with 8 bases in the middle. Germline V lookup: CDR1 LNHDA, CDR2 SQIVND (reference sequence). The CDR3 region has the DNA TGTGCCAGTAGTACCGGAGGGCAGCCCCAGCATTTT. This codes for CASSTGGQPQHF.

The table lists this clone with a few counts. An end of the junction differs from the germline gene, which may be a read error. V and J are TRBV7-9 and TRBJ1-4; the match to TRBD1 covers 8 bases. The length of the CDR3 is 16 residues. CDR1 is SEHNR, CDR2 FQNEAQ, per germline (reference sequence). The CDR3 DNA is TGTTCCAGCAGCCCCGGACAGGGCGATTTTAATGAAAAACTGTTTTTT. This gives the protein CSSSPGQGDFNEKLFF.

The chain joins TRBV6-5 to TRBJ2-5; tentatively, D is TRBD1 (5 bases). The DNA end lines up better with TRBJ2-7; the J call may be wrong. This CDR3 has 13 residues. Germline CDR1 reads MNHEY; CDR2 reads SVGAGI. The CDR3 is CASTQTAGLEQYF. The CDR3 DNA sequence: TGTGCCAGCACTCAAACCGCAGGGCTCGAGCAGTACTTC.

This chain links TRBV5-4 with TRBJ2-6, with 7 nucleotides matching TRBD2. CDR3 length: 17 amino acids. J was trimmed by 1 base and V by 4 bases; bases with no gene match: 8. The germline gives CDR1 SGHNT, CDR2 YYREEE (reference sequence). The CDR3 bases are TGTGCCAGCAGCCCATCCGGGGGGAGGTCTGGGGCCAACGTCCTGACTTTC. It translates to CASSPSGGRSGANVLTF.

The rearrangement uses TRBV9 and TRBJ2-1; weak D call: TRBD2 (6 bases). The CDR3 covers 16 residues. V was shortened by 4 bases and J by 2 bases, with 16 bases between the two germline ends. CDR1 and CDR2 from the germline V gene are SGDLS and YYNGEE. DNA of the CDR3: TGTGCCAGCAGCCCCGGTCGGGGGTTGACCTACAATGAGCAGTTCTTC. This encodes CASSPGRGLTYNEQFF.

The CDR3 sequence: CASSAPTGYEQYF. In DNA form, the CDR3 reads TGCGCCAGCAGCGCACCCACAGGCTACGAGCAGTACTTC. The chain couples TRBV4-1 to TRBJ2-7; D is perhaps TRBD1 (5 bases). CDR3 length: 13 residues. The V end was cut by 5 bases, the J end by 3 bases, with 11 bases between. Per germline, CDR1 MGHRA and CDR2 YSYEKL.

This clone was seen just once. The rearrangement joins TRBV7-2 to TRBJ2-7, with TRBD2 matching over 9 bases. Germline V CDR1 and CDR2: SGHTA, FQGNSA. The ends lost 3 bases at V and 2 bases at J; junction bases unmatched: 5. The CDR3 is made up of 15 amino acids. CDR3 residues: CASSFGKRGAYEQYF. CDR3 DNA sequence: TGTGCCAGCAGCTTTGGGAAGCGGGGGGCCTACGAGCAGTACTTC.

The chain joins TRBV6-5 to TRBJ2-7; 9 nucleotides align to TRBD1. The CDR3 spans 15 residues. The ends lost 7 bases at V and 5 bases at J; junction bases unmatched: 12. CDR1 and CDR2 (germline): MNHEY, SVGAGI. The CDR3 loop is CASTSNRDRAHEQYF. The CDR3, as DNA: TGTGCCAGCACCTCAAACCGGGACAGGGCCCACGAGCAGTACTTC.

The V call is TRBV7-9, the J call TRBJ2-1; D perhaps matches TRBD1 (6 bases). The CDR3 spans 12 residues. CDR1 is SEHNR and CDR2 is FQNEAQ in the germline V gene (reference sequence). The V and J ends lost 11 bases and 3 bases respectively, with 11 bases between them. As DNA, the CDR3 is TGTGCCTGGGGGCGAAACTACAATGAGCAGTTCTTC. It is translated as CAWGRNYNEQFF.

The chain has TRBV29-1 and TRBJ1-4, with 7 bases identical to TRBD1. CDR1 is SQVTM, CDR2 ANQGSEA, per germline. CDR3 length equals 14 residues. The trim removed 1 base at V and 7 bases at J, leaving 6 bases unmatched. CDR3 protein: CSVEGDRGSEKLFF. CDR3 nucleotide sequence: TGCAGCGTTGAAGGGGACAGAGGGAGTGAAAAACTGTTTTTT.

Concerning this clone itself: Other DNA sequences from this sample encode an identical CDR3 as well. The CDR3, as DNA: TGCGCCAGCAGTCCGGGACTAGCGGGAGGTGAAGAGCAGTACTTC. This translates into CASSPGLAGGEEQYF. The chain is built from TRBV5-1 and TRBJ2-7, with 15 bases fitting TRBD2. CDR3 size: 15 residues. V lost 5 bases, J lost 7 bases, and 7 bases stayed unmatched. The germline CDR1 and CDR2 sequences are SGHRS and YFSETQ.

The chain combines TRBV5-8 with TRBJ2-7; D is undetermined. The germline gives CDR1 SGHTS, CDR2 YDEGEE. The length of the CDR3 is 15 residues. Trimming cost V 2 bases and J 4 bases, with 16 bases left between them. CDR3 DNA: TGTGCCAGCAGCTTTGGTCAGGCCAGATATTACGAGCAGTACTTC. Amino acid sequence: CASSFGQARYYEQYF.

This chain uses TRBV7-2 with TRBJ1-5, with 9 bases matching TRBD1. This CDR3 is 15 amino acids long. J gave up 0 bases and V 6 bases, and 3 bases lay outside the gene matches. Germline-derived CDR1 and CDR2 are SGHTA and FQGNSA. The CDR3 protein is CASSWTGDSNQPQHF. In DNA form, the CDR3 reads TGTGCCAGCAGTTGGACAGGGGATAGCAATCAGCCCCAGCATTTT.

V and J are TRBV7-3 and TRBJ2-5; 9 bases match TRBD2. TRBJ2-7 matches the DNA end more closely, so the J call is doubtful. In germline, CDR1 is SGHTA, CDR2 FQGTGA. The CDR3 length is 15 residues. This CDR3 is CASSFSGGSSYEQYF. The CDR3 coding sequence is TGTGCCAGCAGCTTTAGCGGGGGTAGCTCCTACGAGCAGTACTTC.

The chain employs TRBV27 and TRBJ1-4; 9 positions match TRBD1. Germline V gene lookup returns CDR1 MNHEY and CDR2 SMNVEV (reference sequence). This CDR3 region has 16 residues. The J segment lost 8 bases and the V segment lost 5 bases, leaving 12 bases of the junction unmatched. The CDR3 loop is CASSHPTGTGNEKLFF. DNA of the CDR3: TGTGCCAGCAGTCACCCCACCGGGACAGGGAACGAAAAACTGTTTTTT.